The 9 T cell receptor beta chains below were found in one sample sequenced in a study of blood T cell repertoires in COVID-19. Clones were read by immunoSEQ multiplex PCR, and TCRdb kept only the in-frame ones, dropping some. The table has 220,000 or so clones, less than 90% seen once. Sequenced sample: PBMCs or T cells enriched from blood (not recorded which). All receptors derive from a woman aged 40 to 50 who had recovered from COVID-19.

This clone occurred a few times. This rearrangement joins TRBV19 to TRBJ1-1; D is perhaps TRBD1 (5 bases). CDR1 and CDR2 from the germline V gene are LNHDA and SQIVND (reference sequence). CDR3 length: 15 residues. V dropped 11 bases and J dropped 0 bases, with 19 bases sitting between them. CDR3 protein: CAPLGGGTMNTEAFF. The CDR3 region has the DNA TGTGCCCCTTTAGGCGGGGGGACTATGAACACTGAAGCTTTCTTT. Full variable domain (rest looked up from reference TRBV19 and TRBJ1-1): DGGITQSPKYLFRKEGQNVTLSCEQNLNHDAMYWYRQDPGQGLRLIYYSQIVNDFQKGDIAEGYSVSREKKESFPLTVTSAQKNPTAFYLCAPLGGGTMNTEAFFGQGTRLTVV.

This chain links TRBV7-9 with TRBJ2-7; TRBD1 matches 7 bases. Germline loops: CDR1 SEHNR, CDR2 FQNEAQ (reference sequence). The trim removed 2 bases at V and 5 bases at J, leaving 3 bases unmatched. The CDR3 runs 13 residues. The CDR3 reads CASSLTTGDEQYF. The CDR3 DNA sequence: TGTGCCAGCAGCTTAACAACAGGGGACGAGCAGTACTTC. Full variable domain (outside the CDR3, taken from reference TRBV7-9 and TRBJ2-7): DTGVSQNPRHKITKRGQNVTFRCDPISEHNRLYWYRQTLGQGPEFLTYFQNEAQLEKSRLLSDRFSAERPKGSFSTLEIQRTEQGDSAMYLCASSLTTGDEQYFGPGTRLTVT.

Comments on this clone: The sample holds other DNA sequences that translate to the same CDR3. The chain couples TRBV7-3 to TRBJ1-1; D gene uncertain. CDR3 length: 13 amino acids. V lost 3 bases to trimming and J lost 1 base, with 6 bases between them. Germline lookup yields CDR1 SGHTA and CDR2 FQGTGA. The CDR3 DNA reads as TGTGCCAGCAGCTTGCAGGAGAACACTGAAGCTTTCTTT. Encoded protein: CASSLQENTEAFF.

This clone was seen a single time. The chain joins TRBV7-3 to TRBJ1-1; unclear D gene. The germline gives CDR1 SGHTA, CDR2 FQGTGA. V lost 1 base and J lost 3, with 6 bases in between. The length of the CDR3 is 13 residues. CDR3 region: CASSLSYDTEAFF. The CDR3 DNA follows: TGTGCCAGCAGCTTAAGCTACGACACTGAAGCTTTCTTT.

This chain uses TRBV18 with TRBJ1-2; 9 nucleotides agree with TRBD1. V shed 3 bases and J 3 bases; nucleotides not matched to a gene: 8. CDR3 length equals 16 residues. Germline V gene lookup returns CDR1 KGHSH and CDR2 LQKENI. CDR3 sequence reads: CASSPEMRTGDYGYTF. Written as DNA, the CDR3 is TGTGCCAGCTCACCGGAGATGAGGACAGGGGACTATGGCTACACCTTC.

The CDR3 is CASSRIGQGGQPQHF. The DNA of the CDR3 is TGCGCCAGCAGCAGAATCGGACAGGGTGGTCAGCCCCAGCATTTT. The chain joins TRBV4-1 to TRBJ1-5; the match to TRBD1 covers 8 bases. Germline-derived CDR1 and CDR2 are MGHRA and YSYEKL. J was trimmed by 6 bases and V by 5 bases; bases with no gene match: 9. The CDR3 loop spans 15 amino acids.

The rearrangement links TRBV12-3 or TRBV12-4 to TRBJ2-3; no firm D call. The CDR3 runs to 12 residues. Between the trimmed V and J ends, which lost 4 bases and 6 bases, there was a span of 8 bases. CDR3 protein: CASSSSGDTQYF. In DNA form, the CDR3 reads TGTGCCAGCAGTTCATCCGGGGATACGCAGTATTTT.

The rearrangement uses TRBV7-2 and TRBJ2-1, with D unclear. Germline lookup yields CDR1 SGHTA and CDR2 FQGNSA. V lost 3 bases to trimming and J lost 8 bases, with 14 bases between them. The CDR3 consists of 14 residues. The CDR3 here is CASSLYRTTDEQFF. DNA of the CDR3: TGTGCCAGCAGCTTGTACAGAACCACAGATGAGCAGTTCTTC.

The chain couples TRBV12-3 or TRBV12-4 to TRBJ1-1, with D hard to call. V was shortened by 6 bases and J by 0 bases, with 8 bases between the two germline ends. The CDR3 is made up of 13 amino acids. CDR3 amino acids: CASRTTVNTEAFF. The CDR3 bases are TGTGCCAGCAGGACAACAGTGAACACTGAAGCTTTCTTT.